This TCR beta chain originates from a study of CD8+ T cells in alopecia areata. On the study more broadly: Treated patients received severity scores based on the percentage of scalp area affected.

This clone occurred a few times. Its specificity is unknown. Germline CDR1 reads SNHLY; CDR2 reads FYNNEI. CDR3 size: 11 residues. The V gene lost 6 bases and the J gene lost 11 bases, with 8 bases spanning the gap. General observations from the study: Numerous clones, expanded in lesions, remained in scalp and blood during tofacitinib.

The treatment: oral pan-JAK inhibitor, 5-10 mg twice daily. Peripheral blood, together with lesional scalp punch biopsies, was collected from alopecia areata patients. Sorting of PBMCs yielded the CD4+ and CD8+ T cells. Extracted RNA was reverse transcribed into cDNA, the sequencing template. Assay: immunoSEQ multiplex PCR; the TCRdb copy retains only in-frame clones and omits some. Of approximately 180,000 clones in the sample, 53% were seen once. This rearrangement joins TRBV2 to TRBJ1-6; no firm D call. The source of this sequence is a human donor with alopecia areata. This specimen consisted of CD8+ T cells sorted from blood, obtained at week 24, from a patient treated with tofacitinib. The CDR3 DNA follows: TGTGCCAGCAGGTTCTCGCCACCCCTCCACTTT. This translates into CASRFSPPLHF.